These T cell receptor beta chains were read from a single sample in a study of blood T cell repertoires in COVID-19. The method was immunoSEQ multiplex PCR; TCRdb's version includes in-frame clones alone and lacks a portion of them. Of roughly 330,000 clones in the sample, over 75% are singletons; the top ten hold under 4.5%. The specimen sequenced was peripheral blood. The receptor source for this set is a woman aged 45-65 years with active or convalescent COVID-19. CDR3s include the opening cysteine and the closing phenylalanine or tryptophan.

>TRBV11-1
CASSLGWANTEAFF
>TRBV6-5
CASSYGSDSWDQPQHF
>TRBV30
CAWSSIHRVDTEAFF
>TRBV20-1
CSARWEIEAFF
>TRBV2
CASIPRDWEANYGYTF
>TRBV3-1/TRBV3-2
CASSPLAGGPYTQYF
>TRBV5-1
CASRRDRGNTEAFF
>TRBV7-2
CASSPQGSSWEQYF
>TRBV7-9
CASSLLPGGRGEKLFF
>TRBV4-1
CASSQEAADSYEQYF
>TRBV27
CASSPRQDSYGYTF
>TRBV7-2
CASSRGGYEQYF
>TRBV7-2
CASSLRGGSSYGYTF
>TRBV7-2
CASSLVAGDEQYF
>TRBV5-1
CASSTGTGGYYEQYF
>TRBV25-1
CASSQTGLNEKLFF
>TRBV6-2/TRBV6-3
CASSVDRGYRAYNEQFF
>TRBV3-1/TRBV3-2
CASSLRGVALHF
>TRBV6-5
CASSSGMVNNQPQHF
>TRBV4-2
CASSPNVRTDFYGYTF
>TRBV28
CASRPPGTINNEQFF
>TRBV5-1
CASSLAARGSPYEQYF
>TRBV2
CASSLAGAVNEQFF
>TRBV5-1
CASSLQGIGTEAFF
>TRBV19
CASRDSPTDTQYF
>TRBV19
CASNSLRGASGGAEETQYF
>TRBV19
CASWGLQTGGEQFF
>TRBV27
CASKPVGYSNQPQHF
>TRBV18
CASSPPAGALTSGNTIYF
>TRBV4-1
CASSPGGAEAFF
>TRBV4-3
CASSRRQGSQETQYF
>TRBV3-1/TRBV3-2
CASSQGRGTDTQYF